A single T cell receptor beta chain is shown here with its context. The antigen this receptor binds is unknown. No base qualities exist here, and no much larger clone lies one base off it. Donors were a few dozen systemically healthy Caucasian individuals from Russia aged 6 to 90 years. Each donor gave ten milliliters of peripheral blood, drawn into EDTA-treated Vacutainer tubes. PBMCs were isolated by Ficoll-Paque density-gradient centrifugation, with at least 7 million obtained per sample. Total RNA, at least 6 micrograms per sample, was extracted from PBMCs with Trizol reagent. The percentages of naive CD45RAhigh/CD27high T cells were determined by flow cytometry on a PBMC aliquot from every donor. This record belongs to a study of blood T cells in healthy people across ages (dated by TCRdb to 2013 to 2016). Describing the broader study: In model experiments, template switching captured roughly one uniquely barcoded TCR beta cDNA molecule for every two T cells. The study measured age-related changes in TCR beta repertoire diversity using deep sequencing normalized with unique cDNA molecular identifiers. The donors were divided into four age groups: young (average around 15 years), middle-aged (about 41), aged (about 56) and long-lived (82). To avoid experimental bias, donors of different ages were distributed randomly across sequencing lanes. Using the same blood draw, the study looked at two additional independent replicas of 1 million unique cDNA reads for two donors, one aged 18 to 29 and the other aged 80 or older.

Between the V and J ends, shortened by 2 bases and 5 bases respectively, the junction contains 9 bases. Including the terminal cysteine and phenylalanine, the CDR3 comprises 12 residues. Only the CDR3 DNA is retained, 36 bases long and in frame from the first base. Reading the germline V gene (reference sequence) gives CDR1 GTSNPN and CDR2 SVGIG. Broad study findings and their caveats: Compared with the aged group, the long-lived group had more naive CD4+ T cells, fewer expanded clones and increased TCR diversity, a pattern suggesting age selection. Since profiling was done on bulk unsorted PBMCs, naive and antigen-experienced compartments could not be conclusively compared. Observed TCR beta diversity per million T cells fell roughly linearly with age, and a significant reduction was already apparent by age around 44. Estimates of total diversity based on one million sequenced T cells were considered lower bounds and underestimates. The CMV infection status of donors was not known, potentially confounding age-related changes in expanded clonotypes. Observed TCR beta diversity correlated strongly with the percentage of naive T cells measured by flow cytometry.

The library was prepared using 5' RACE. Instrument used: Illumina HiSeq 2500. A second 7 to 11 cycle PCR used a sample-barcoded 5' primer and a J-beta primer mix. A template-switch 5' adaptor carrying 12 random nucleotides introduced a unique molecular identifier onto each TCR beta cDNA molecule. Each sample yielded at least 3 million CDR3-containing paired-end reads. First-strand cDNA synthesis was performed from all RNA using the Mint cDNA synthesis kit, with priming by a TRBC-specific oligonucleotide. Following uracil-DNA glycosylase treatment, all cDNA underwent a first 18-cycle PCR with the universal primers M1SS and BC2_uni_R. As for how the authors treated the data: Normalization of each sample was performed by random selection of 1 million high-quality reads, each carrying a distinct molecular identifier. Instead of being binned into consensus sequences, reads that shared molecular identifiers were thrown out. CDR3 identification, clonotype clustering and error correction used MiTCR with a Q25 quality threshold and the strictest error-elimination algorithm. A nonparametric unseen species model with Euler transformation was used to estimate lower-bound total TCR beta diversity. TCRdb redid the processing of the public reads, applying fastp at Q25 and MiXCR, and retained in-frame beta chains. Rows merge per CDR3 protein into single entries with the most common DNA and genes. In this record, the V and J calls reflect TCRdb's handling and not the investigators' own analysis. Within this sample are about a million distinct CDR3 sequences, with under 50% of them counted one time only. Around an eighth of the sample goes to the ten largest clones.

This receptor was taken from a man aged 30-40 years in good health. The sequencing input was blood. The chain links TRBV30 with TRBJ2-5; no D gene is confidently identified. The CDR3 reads CAWSSRVETQYF. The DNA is TGTGCCTGGAGTAGTAGGGTTGAGACCCAGTACTTC.